The T cell receptor (beta chain) under discussion was sequenced for a study of blood T cell repertoires in COVID-19. Study in general: Sources were T cells, B-cell-depleted T cells, or PBMCs; the material itself was cDNA or gDNA.

Sequenced by immunoSEQ multiplex PCR; TCRdb stores in-frame clones only, minus some. The data show 470,000 or so clones, with around 85% seen just once and about 3% held by the top ten. The germline gives CDR1 PRHDT, CDR2 FYEKMQ (reference sequence). This CDR3 comprises 15 residues. After removal of 5 bases from V and 5 bases from J, the junction contained 8 bases not matched to a gene. Sequencing input: peripheral blood. This rearrangement joins TRBV13 to TRBJ2-5, with 10 nucleotides matching TRBD1. The TCR originated in a human donor in a cohort sampled during active COVID-19. The CDR3 sequence: CASSTRTGGDETQYF. CDR3 coding DNA: TGTGCCAGCAGCACCCGGACAGGGGGAGATGAGACCCAGTACTTC.